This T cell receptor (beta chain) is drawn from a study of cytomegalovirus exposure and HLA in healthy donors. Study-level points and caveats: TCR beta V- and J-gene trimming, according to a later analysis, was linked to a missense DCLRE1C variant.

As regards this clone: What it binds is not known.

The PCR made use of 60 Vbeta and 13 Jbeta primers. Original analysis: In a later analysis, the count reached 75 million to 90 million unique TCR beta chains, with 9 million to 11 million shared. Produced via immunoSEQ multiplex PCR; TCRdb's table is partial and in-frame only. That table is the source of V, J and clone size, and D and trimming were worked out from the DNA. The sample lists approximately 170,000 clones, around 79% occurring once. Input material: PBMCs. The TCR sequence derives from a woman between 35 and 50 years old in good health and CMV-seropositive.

CDR3 sequence: CASSSWDRLSTDTQYF. The CDR3 nucleotides are TGTGCCAGCAGCTCCTGGGACAGACTAAGCACAGATACGCAGTATTTT. This sequence joins TRBV5-6 and TRBJ2-3; TRBD1 matches 7 bases. CDR1 is SGHDT, CDR2 YYEEEE, per germline. The CDR3 consists of 16 residues. V was pared by 3 bases and J by 0 bases, with 7 bases of the junction left unmatched.